This entry lists 16 T cell receptor beta chains sequenced from one sample in a study of blood T cell repertoires in COVID-19. Assay used: immunoSEQ multiplex PCR; TCRdb lists only in-frame clones, some missing. Of 120,000 to 150,000 clones listed, roughly three quarters are singletons. Specimen: peripheral blood. The receptors originated from a man between 50 and 59 years old with active or convalescent COVID-19.

The genes are TRBV11-3 and TRBJ2-6; TRBD2 is a possible D gene (6 bases). CDR1 SGHNT and CDR2 YENEEA come from the germline V gene. This CDR3 comprises 19 residues. V lost 5 bases and J 2 bases, leaving 22 bases between the germline ends. Here the CDR3 reads CASSPTQRLVSPGANVLTF. The CDR3 region has the DNA TGTGCCAGCAGCCCGACCCAGAGACTAGTAAGCCCTGGGGCCAACGTCCTGACTTTC.

The gene calls are TRBV7-2 and TRBJ2-7; 9 positions match TRBD1. Unmatched junction bases numbered 7, after V lost 3 bases and J lost 7 bases. The CDR3 has 14 amino acids. Germline-derived CDR1 and CDR2 are SGHTA and FQGNSA. The CDR3 region has the DNA TGTGCCAGCAGCTTTCGGACAGGGGCGGGTGAGCAGTACTTC. Translating it yields CASSFRTGAGEQYF.

This clone has just a few counts. This chain links TRBV7-9 with TRBJ2-7; D gene ambiguous. The CDR3 runs 13 residues. Trimming removed 5 bases at V and 1 base at J, with 9 bases between. Per germline, CDR1 SEHNR and CDR2 FQNEAQ (reference sequence). CDR3 region: CASSATESYEQYF. The CDR3 DNA reads as TGTGCCAGCAGCGCCACAGAATCCTACGAGCAGTACTTC.

The chain has TRBV14 and TRBJ1-1; unclear D gene. The CDR3 has 13 residues. CDR1 is SGHDN and CDR2 is FVKESK in the germline V gene. With 10 bases removed from V and 1 base from J, the gap between germline ends came to 13 bases. In DNA form, the CDR3 reads TGTGCCACCTCTCGTACAGAGAACACTGAAGCTTTCTTT. Its protein product is CATSRTENTEAFF.

With respect to this clone: At the DNA level, this CDR3 is encoded by other sequences in the same sample as well. The V call is TRBV7-3, the J call TRBJ2-1; the D is unclear. Looked up from germline, CDR1 is SGHTA and CDR2 is FQGTGA. The CDR3 runs 13 residues. Trimming left V 5 bases short and J 3 bases short, with 8 bases between. The chain's CDR3 is CASSPAGYNEQFF. The CDR3 coding sequence is TGTGCCAGCAGCCCCGCAGGCTACAATGAGCAGTTCTTC.

The J gene is TRBJ2-3, the V gene TRBV28, with a weak D call TRBD2 (6 bases). The CDR3 contains 15 residues. V was pared by 5 bases and J by 2 bases, with 14 bases between. The germline V gene encodes CDR1 MDHEN and CDR2 SYDVKM. For the CDR3, the DNA is TGTGCCAGCAGTCGAACGGGACTCGTCACAGATACGCAGTATTTT. Encoded protein: CASSRTGLVTDTQYF.

The chain carries TRBV11-2 and TRBJ1-2; tentatively, D is TRBD1 (5 bases). Germline-derived CDR1 and CDR2 are SGHAT and FQNNGV. The CDR3 contains 13 residues. V shed 4 bases and J shed 3 bases, with 9 bases lying between them. Here the CDR3 reads CASSWGSDYGYTF. In nucleotides, the CDR3 is TGTGCCAGCAGCTGGGGCAGCGACTATGGCTACACCTTC.

This chain uses TRBV19 with TRBJ2-5; 12 bases are shared with TRBD2. Germline CDR1 LNHDA, CDR2 SQIVND (reference sequence). The CDR3 loop spans 17 amino acids. The V gene end was trimmed by 7 bases and the J gene end by 5 bases; junction bases not matched to a gene: 14. The CDR3 region is CASTGLAGTFGGETQYF. In DNA, the CDR3 is TGTGCCAGTACCGGACTAGCGGGAACTTTTGGGGGCGAGACCCAGTACTTC.

The rearrangement joins TRBV30 to TRBJ2-7, with 7 bases matching TRBD2. This CDR3 has 14 residues. Germline V gene lookup returns CDR1 GTSNPN and CDR2 SVGIG (reference sequence). Losses at the gene ends were 2 bases for V and 1 base for J; bases not matched to a gene: 5. Here the CDR3 DNA reads TGTGCCTGGAGTAAGGAGCGGGATTCCTACGAGCAGTACTTC. Residues: CAWSKERDSYEQYF. Based on the CDR3 plus reference TRBV30 and TRBJ2-7, the full variable domain is SQTIHQWPATLVQPVGSPLSLECTVEGTSNPNLYWYRQAAGRGLQLLFYSVGIGQISSEVPQNLSASRPQDRQFILSSKKLLLSDSGFYLCAWSKERDSYEQYFGPGTRLTVT.

V gene TRBV27 combines with J gene TRBJ1-6; TRBD1 matches 8 bases. The junction had 4 bases not matched to a gene; V was cut back by 3 bases and J by 6 bases. This CDR3 has 15 residues. Germline-derived CDR1 and CDR2 are MNHEY and SMNVEV (reference sequence). The CDR3 sequence: CASSFMGQANSPLHF. In DNA form, the CDR3 reads TGTGCCAGCAGTTTTATGGGACAGGCTAATTCACCCCTCCACTTT.

The chain uses TRBV7-2 and TRBJ2-5, with 8 positions matching TRBD2. The length of the CDR3 is 16 residues. Germline V gene lookup returns CDR1 SGHTA and CDR2 FQGNSA. The junction had 7 bases not matched to a gene; V was cut back by 1 base and J by 3 bases. CDR3 protein: CASSLVGELAEETQYF. The CDR3 DNA is TGTGCCAGCAGCTTAGTAGGGGAACTAGCGGAAGAGACCCAGTACTTC. The full variable domain, with the rest looked up from reference TRBV7-2 and TRBJ2-5, is GAGVSQSPSNKVTEKGKDVELRCDPISGHTALYWYRQSLGQGLEFLIYFQGNSAPDKSGLPSDRFSAERTGGSVSTLTIQRTQQEDSAVYLCASSLVGELAEETQYFGPGTRLLVL.

This chain joins TRBV2 and TRBJ1-2, with D perhaps matching TRBD1 (5 bases). The V and J ends lost 5 bases and 5 bases respectively, with 12 bases between them. The germline gives CDR1 SNHLY, CDR2 FYNNEI. This CDR3 has 13 residues. The CDR3, as DNA: TGTGCCAGCAGTAGAGACGGACAATATGGCTACACCTTC. The encoded protein is CASSRDGQYGYTF.

Regarding this clone: With a much larger clone just one base away, this may be a read error. The rearrangement joins TRBV28 to TRBJ2-5; 8 nucleotides align to TRBD2. The CDR3 is made up of 14 amino acids. J gave up 2 bases and V 6 bases, and 5 bases lay outside the gene matches. Germline lookup yields CDR1 MDHEN and CDR2 SYDVKM. The CDR3 DNA sequence: TGTGCCAGCAGCGCAACTAGCGGACAAGAGACCCAGTACTTC. Its translation: CASSATSGQETQYF.

The CDR3 loop reads CASSHSPGQVTDTQYF. The DNA for the CDR3 is TGCGCCAGCAGCCATTCTCCGGGACAGGTCACAGATACGCAGTATTTT. The chain has TRBV4-1 and TRBJ2-3; 8 bases line up with TRBD1. This CDR3 region has 16 residues. V lost 3 bases and J lost 2; bases outside the gene matches: 7. Looked up from germline, CDR1 is MGHRA and CDR2 is YSYEKL.

The chain uses TRBV6-5 and TRBJ1-2; no reliable D call. The CDR3 contains 11 residues. From germline, CDR1 is MNHEY and CDR2 SVGAGI. Trimming cost V 7 bases and J 7 bases, with 10 bases left between them. In DNA form, the CDR3 reads TGTGCCAGCACGAACGGGGTTGGCTACACCTTC. Translation: CASTNGVGYTF.

V is TRBV4-1 and J is TRBJ2-1, with 10 bases matching TRBD1. CDR1 is MGHRA and CDR2 is YSYEKL in the germline V gene. CDR3 length equals 18 residues. The V and J ends lost 0 bases and 5 bases, in that order; junction bases with no gene match: 10. The CDR3 coding sequence is TGCGCCAGCAGCCAAGATCTACATTCGGGACAGGGGCACAATGAGCAGTTCTTC. This sequence encodes CASSQDLHSGQGHNEQFF.